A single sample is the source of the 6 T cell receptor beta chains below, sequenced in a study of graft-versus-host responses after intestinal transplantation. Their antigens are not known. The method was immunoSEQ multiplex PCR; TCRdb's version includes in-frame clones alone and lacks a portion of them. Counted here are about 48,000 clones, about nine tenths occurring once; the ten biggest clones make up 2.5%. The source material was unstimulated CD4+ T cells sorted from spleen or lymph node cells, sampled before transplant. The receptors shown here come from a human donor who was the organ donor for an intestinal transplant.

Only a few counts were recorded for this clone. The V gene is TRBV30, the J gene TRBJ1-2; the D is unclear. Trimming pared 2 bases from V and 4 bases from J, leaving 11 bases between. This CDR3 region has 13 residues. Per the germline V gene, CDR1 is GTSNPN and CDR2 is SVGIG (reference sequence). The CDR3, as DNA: TGTGCCTGGAGTCCAGAGTCGGTCTATGGCTACACCTTC. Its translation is CAWSPESVYGYTF. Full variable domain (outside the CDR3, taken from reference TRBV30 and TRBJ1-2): SQTIHQWPATLVQPVGSPLSLECTVEGTSNPNLYWYRQAAGRGLQLLFYSVGIGQISSEVPQNLSASRPQDRQFILSSKKLLLSDSGFYLCAWSPESVYGYTFGSGTRLTVV.

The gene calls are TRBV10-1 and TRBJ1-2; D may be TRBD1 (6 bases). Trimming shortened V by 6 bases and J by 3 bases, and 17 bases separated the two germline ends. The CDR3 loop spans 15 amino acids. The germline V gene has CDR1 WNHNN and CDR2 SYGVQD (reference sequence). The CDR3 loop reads CASRPTGKCDYGYTF. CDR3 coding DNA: TGCGCCAGCAGACCTACAGGGAAATGTGACTATGGCTACACCTTC.

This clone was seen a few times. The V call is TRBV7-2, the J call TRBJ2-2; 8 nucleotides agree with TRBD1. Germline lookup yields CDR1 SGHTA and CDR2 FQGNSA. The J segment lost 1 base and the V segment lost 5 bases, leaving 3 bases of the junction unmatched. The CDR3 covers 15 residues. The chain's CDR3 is CASSPGTGNTGELFF. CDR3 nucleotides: TGTGCCAGCAGCCCCGGGACAGGGAACACCGGGGAGCTGTTTTTT.

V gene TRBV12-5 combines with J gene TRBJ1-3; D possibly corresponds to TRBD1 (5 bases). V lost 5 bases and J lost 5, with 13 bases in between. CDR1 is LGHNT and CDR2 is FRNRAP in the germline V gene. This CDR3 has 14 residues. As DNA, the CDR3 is TGTGCTAGTGGTCCTGGGGGGTACCGAAACACCATATATTTT. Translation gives CASGPGGYRNTIYF.

The CDR3 sequence: CASSLAGLRPAGQFF. The CDR3 DNA reads as TGTGCCAGCAGCTTAGCTGGACTTCGGCCCGCGGGGCAGTTCTTC. The chain combines TRBV7-2 with TRBJ2-1; D possibly corresponds to TRBD2 (5 bases). This CDR3 is 15 amino acids long. Germline CDR1 and CDR2: SGHTA and FQGNSA. Trimming shortened V by 0 bases and J by 12 bases, and 18 bases separated the two germline ends.

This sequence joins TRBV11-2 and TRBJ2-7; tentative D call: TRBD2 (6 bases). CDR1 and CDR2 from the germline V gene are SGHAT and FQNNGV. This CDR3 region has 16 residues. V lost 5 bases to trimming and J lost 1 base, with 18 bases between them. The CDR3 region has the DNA TGTGCCAGCAGCCAGAGGGAGGCTAGCGAATCCTACGAGCAGTACTTC. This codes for CASSQREASESYEQYF.